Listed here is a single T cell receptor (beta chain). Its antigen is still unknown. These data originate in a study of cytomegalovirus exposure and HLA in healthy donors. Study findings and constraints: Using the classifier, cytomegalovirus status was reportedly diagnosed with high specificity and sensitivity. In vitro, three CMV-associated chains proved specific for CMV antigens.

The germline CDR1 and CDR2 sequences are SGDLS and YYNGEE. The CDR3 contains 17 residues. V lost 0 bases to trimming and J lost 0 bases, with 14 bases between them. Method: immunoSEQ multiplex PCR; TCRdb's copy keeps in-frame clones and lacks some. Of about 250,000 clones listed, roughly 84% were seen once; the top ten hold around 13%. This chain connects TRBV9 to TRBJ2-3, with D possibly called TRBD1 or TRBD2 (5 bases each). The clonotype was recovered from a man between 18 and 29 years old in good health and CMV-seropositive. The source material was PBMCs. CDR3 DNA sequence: TGTGCCAGCAGCGTAGAATATGGGGGAACTAGCACAGATACGCAGTATTTT. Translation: CASSVEYGGTSTDTQYF.